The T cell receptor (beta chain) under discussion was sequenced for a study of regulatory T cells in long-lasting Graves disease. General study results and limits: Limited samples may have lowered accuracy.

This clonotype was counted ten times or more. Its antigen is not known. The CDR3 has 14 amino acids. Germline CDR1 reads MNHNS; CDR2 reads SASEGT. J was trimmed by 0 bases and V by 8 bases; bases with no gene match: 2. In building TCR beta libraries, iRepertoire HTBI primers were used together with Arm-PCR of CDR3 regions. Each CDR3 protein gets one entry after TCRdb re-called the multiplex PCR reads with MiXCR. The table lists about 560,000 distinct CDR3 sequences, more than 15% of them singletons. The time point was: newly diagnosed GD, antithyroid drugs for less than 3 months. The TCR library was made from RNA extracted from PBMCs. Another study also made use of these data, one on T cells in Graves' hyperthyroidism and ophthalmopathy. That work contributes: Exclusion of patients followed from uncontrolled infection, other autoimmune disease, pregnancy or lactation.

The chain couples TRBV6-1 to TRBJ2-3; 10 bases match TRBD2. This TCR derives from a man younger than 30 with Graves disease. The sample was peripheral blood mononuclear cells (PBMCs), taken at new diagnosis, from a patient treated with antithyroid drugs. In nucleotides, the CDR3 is TGTGCCAGCCAGCGGGAGGGAAGCACAGATACGCAGTATTTT. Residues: CASQREGSTDTQYF.